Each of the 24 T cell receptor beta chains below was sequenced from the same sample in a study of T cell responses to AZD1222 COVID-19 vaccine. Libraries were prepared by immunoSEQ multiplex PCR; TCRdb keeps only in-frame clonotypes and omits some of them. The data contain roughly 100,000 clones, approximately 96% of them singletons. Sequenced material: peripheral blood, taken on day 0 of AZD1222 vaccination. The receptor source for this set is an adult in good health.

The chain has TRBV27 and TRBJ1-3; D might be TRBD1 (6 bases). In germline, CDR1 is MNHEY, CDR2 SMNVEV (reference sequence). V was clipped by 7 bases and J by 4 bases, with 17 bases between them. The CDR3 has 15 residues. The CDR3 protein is CASTVNQGTGNTIYF. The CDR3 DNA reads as TGTGCCAGCACAGTAAATCAGGGGACAGGAAACACCATATATTTT.

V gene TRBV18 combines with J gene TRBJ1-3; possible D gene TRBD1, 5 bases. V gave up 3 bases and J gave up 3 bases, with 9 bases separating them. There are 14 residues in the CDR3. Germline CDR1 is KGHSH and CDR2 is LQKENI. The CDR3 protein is CASSPQGFGNTIYF. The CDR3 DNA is TGTGCCAGCTCACCTCAGGGATTTGGAAACACCATATATTTT.

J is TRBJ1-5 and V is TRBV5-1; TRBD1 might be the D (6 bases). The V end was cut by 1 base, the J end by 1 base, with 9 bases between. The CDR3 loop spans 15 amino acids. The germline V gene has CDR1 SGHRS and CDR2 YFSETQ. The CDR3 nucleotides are TGCGCCAGCAGCTTGTGGGGGGCCAGCAATCAGCCCCAGCATTTT. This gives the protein CASSLWGASNQPQHF.

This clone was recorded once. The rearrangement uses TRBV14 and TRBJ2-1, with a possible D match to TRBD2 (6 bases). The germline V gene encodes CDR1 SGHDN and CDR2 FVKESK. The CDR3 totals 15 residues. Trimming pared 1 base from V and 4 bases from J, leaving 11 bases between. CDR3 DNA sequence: TGTGCCAGCAGCCAAGCGGGGACTGTATACAATGAGCAGTTCTTC. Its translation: CASSQAGTVYNEQFF.

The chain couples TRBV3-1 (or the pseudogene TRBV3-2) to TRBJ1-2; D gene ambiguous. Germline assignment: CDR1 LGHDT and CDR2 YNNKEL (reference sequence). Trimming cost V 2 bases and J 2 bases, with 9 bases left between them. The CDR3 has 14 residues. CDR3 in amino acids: CASSQLLQNYGYTF. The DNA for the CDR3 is TGTGCCAGCAGCCAACTCCTACAGAACTATGGCTACACCTTC.

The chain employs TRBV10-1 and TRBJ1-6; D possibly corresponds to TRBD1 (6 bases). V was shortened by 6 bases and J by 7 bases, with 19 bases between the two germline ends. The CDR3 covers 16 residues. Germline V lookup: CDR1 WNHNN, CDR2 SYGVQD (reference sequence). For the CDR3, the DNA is TGCGCCAGCAGCGGGGGCGTGAAGCGCACAAATTCACCCCTCCACTTT. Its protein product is CASSGGVKRTNSPLHF.

The CDR3 nucleotides are TGTGCCAGCAGGGAGGACGGAGTAGGAGAAAAACTGTTTTTT. Its translation is CASREDGVGEKLFF. This rearrangement joins TRBV28 to TRBJ1-4; D unresolved. Looked up from germline, CDR1 is MDHEN and CDR2 is SYDVKM. V lost 6 bases and J lost 8, with 16 bases in between. This CDR3 region has 14 residues.

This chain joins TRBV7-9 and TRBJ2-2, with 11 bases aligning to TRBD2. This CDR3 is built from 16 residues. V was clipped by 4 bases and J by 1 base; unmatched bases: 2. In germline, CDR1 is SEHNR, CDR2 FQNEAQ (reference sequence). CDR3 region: CASSYGTSGNTGELFF. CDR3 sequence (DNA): TGTGCCAGCAGCTACGGGACTAGCGGGAACACCGGGGAGCTGTTTTTT.

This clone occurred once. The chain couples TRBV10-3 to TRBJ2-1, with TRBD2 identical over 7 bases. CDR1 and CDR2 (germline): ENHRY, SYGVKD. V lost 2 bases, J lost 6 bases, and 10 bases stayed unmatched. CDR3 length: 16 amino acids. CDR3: CAISEHPGGAFNEQFF. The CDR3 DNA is TGTGCCATCAGTGAGCATCCGGGAGGCGCCTTCAATGAGCAGTTCTTC.

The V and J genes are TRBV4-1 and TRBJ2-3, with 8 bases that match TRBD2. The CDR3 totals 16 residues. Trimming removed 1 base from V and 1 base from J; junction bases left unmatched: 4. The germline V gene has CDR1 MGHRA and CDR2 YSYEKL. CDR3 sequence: CASSQGWREGTDTQYF. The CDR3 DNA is TGCGCCAGCAGCCAAGGATGGCGGGAGGGCACAGATACGCAGTATTTT.

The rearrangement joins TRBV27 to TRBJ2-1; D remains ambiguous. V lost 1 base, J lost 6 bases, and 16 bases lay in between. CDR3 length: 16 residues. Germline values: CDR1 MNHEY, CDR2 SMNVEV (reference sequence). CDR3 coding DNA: TGTGCCAGCAGTTTATATGGCAGTTTGGGAACCAATGAGCAGTTCTTC. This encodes CASSLYGSLGTNEQFF.

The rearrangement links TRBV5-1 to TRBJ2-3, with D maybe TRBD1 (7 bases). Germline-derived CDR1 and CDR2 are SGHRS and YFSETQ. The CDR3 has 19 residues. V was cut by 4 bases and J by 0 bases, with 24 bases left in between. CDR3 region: CASSPWGVPGQPSTDTQYF. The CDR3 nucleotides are TGCGCCAGCAGCCCTTGGGGGGTGCCGGGACAGCCCAGCACAGATACGCAGTATTTT.

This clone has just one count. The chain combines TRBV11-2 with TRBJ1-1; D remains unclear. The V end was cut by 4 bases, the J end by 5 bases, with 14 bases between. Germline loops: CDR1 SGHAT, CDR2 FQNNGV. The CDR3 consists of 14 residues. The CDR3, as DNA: TGTGCCAGCAGCTCAATAAGGGAAAGGACTGAAGCTTTCTTT. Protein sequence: CASSSIRERTEAFF.

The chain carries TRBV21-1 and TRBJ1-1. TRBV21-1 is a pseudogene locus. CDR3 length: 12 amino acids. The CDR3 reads CASSKKNTEAFF. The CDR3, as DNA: TGTGCCAGCAGCAAAAAGAACACTGAAGCTTTCTTT.

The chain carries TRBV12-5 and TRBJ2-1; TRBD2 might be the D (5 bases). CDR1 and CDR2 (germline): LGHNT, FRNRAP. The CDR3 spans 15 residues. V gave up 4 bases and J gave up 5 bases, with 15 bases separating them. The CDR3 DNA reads TGTGCTAGTGGTTCCCCCACCGGGGTTCACAATGAGCAGTTCTTC. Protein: CASGSPTGVHNEQFF.

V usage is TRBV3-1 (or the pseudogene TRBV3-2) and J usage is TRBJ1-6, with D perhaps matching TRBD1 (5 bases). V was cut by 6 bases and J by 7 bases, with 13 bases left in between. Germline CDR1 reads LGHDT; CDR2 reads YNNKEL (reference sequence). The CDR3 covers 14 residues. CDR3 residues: CASRPQDSNSPLHF. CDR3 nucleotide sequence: TGTGCCAGCAGACCACAGGATTCAAATTCACCCCTCCACTTT.

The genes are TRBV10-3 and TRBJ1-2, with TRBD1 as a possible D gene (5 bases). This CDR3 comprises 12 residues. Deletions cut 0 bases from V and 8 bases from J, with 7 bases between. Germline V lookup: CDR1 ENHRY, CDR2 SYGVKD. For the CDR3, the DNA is TGTGCCATCAGTGAGTCCGAGGGGGGCTACACCTTC. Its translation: CAISESEGGYTF.

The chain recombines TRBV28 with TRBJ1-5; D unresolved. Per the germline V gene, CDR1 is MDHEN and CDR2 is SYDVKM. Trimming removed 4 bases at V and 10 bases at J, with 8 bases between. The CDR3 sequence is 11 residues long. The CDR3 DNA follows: TGTGCCAGCAGTTCCTTGGCTCCCCAGCATTTT. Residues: CASSSLAPQHF.

In nucleotides, the CDR3 is TGTGCCAGCTCACCTGGACAGGGGGTTCAAGAGACCCAGTACTTC. As protein: CASSPGQGVQETQYF. V and J are TRBV18 and TRBJ2-5, with 10 bases aligning to TRBD1. CDR3 length: 15 residues. Germline assignment: CDR1 KGHSH and CDR2 LQKENI. Unmatched junction bases numbered 3, after V lost 3 bases and J lost 2 bases.

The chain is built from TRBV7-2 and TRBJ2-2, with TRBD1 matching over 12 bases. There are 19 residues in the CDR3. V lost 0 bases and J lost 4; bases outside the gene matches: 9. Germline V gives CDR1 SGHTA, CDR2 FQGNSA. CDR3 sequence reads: CASSLAWYGDRGRTGELFF. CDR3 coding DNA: TGTGCCAGCAGCTTAGCTTGGTACGGGGACAGGGGGCGCACCGGGGAGCTGTTTTTT.

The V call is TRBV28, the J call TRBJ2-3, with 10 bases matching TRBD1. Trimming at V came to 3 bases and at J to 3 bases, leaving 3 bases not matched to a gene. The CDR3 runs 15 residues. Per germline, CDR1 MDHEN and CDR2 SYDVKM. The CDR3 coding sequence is TGTGCCAGCAGTTTGGGGACAGGGGCAACAGATACGCAGTATTTT. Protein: CASSLGTGATDTQYF.

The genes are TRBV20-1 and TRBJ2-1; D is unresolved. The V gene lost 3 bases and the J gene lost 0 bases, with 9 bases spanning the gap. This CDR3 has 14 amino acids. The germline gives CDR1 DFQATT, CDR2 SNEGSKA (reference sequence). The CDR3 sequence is CSASNGSSYNEQFF. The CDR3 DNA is TGCAGTGCTAGTAATGGAAGCTCCTACAATGAGCAGTTCTTC.

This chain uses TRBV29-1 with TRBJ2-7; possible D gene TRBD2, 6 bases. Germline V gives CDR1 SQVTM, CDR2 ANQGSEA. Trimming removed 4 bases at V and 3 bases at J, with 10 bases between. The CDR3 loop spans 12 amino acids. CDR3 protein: CSVVLAGYEQYF. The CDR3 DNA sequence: TGCAGCGTTGTACTAGCTGGCTACGAGCAGTACTTC.

CDR3 region: CASSLGSQGSNYGYTF. The CDR3 bases are TGTGCCAGCAGCTTAGGATCTCAGGGTAGCAACTATGGCTACACCTTC. The chain couples TRBV11-3 to TRBJ1-2, with a tentative D call TRBD1 (5 bases). CDR3 length: 16 amino acids. Trimming removed 1 base from V and 2 bases from J, with 14 bases in between. The germline gives CDR1 SGHNT, CDR2 YENEEA.